The next 7 T cell receptor beta chains were all read from a single sample in a study of blood T cell repertoires in COVID-19. The assay was immunoSEQ multiplex PCR, and TCRdb's table has in-frame clones only and misses some. The top ten hold 1.2% of the sample, which has a few hundred thousand clones, 88% seen once. The sequencing sample was made of PBMCs or T cells enriched from blood (not recorded which). The receptors come from a woman under 30 who had recovered from COVID-19.

The chain links TRBV6-5 to TRBJ2-7; the match to TRBD1 covers 7 bases. V lost 6 bases to trimming and J lost 6 bases; unmatched junction nucleotides: 8. The CDR3 has 13 residues. Germline V CDR1 and CDR2: MNHEY, SVGAGI. CDR3 in DNA: TGTGCCAGCAGATCGACAGGGAAGCGCGAGCAGTACTTC. It yields the protein CASRSTGKREQYF.

This clone was picked up one time. This rearrangement joins TRBV18 to TRBJ2-7; D gene ambiguous. Germline CDR1 is KGHSH and CDR2 is LQKENI. CDR3 size: 14 residues. Deletions cut 2 bases from V and 6 bases from J, with 14 bases between. CDR3 DNA sequence: TGTGCCAGCTCACCATTCTCACCCTTCGGCGAGCAGTACTTC. Its translation: CASSPFSPFGEQYF.

This clone was seen just once. This chain connects TRBV6-4 to TRBJ2-3, with 12 bases aligning to TRBD1. J lost 6 bases, V lost 2 bases, and 6 bases had no gene match. The CDR3 loop spans 16 amino acids. Germline CDR1 MRHNA, CDR2 SNTAGT. The DNA for the CDR3 is TGTGCCAGCAGTGACCGGGGACAGGGGGCGCTTGATACGCAGTATTTT. Its protein product is CASSDRGQGALDTQYF.

The rearrangement links TRBV9 to TRBJ2-2; a possible D gene is TRBD1 (5 bases). CDR1 SGDLS and CDR2 YYNGEE come from the germline V gene. Trimming removed 3 bases from V and 4 bases from J, with 10 bases in between. The CDR3 has 14 amino acids. CDR3 sequence: CASSERGFTGELFF. The CDR3, as DNA: TGTGCCAGCAGCGAAAGGGGTTTCACCGGGGAGCTGTTTTTT.

This chain uses TRBV28 with TRBJ2-5, with D unresolved. CDR1 is MDHEN, CDR2 SYDVKM, per germline. The CDR3 runs 14 residues. The ends were cut back, 5 bases at V and 2 bases at J, with 12 bases in the middle. The CDR3 sequence: CASSPLGAQETQYF. The CDR3 coding sequence is TGTGCCAGCAGTCCCCTTGGTGCGCAAGAGACCCAGTACTTC. The complete variable domain, with remaining parts taken from reference TRBV28 and TRBJ2-5, reads DVKVTQSSRYLVKRTGEKVFLECVQDMDHENMFWYRQDPGLGLRLIYFSYDVKMKEKGDIPEGYSVSREKKERFSLILESASTNQTSMYLCASSPLGAQETQYFGPGTRLLVL.

J is TRBJ1-1 and V is TRBV19; D might be TRBD1 (5 bases). V shed 9 bases and J shed 6 bases, with 14 bases lying between them. Germline V gene lookup returns CDR1 LNHDA and CDR2 SQIVND (reference sequence). The CDR3 totals 12 residues. CDR3 sequence reads: CASGARGSEAFF. CDR3 sequence (DNA): TGTGCCAGCGGGGCCCGGGGGTCTGAAGCTTTCTTT. The whole variable domain, filled in from reference TRBV19 and TRBJ1-1, reads DGGITQSPKYLFRKEGQNVTLSCEQNLNHDAMYWYRQDPGQGLRLIYYSQIVNDFQKGDIAEGYSVSREKKESFPLTVTSAQKNPTAFYLCASGARGSEAFFGQGTRLTVV.

This chain uses TRBV30 with TRBJ1-1; a weak D match, TRBD1 (6 bases). The V end lost 2 bases, the J end lost 1 base, and 8 bases lay between the germline ends. Germline V CDR1 and CDR2: GTSNPN, SVGIG (reference sequence). This CDR3 is 13 amino acids long. The CDR3 DNA sequence: TGTGCCTGGAGTAGGACAGAGAACACTGAAGCTTTCTTT. Translation gives CAWSRTENTEAFF.